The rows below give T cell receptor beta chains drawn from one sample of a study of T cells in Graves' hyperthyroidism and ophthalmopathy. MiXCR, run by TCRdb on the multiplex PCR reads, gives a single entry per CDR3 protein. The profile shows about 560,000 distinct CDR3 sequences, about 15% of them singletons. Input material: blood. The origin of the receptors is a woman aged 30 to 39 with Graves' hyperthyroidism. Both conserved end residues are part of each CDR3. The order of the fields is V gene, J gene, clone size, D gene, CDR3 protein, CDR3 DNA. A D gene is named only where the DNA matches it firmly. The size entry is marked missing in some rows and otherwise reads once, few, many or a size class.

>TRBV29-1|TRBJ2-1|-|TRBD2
CSVEDWTSGRYNEQFF
TGCAGCGTTGAAGATTGGACTAGCGGGAGGTACAATGAGCAGTTCTTC
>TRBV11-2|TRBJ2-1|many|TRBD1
CASSYRDRGEQFF
TGTGCCAGCAGCTACCGGGACAGAGGTGAGCAGTTCTTC
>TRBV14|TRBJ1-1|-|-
CASSPYSGRGTEAFF
TGTGCCAGCAGCCCCTACTCTGGGAGGGGGACTGAAGCTTTCTTT
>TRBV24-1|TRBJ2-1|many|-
CATSDRQYNEQFF
TGTGCCACCAGTGACAGACAGTACAATGAGCAGTTCTTC
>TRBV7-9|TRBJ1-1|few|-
CASSRKYTEAFF
TGTGCCAGCAGCCGTAAATACACTGAAGCTTTCTTT
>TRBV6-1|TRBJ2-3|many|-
CASSETPDTQYF
TGTGCCAGCAGCGAAACCCCAGATACGCAGTATTTT
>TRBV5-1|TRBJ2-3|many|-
CASSLALGADTQYF
TGCGCCAGCAGCTTGGCCCTGGGCGCAGATACGCAGTATTTT
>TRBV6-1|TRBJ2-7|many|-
CASSEVPRGSYEQYF
TGTGCCAGCAGTGAAGTCCCCAGAGGAAGCTACGAGCAGTACTTC
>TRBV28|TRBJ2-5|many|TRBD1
CASSYSGTGKGETQYF
TGTGCCAGCAGTTACTCCGGGACAGGGAAGGGAGAGACCCAGTACTTC
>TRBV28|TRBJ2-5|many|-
CASSLVRGTQYF
TGTGCCAGCAGTTTGGTCAGGGGGACCCAGTACTTC
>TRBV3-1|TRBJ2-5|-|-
CASSQRGARQETQYF
TGTGCCAGCAGCCAACGAGGGGCCCGCCAAGAGACCCAGTACTTC
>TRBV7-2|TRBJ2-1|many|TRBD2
CASSSRNSGLRDYNEQFF
TGTGCCAGCAGCTCCCGGAATAGCGGGCTCCGGGATTACAATGAGCAGTTCTTC
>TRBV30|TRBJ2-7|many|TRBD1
CAWSVDRAYEQYF
TGTGCCTGGAGTGTAGACAGGGCCTACGAGCAGTACTTC
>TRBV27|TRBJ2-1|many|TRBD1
CASSFVKGALDEQFF
TGTGCCAGCAGTTTCGTTAAGGGGGCCCTGGATGAGCAGTTCTTC
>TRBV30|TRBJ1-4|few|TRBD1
CAWRRQGAPTNEKLFF
TGTGCCTGGAGGCGACAGGGGGCCCCAACTAATGAAAAACTGTTTTTT
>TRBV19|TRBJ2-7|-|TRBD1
CASSIAGTGGVEQYF
TGTGCCAGTAGTATAGCCGGGACAGGGGGCGTCGAGCAGTACTTC
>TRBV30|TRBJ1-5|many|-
CAWSVGSGEQPQHF
TGTGCCTGGAGTGTAGGGTCTGGGGAACAGCCCCAGCATTTT
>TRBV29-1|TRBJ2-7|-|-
CSVAAGIETFYEQYF
TGCAGCGTTGCCGCCGGAATTGAAACTTTCTACGAGCAGTACTTC
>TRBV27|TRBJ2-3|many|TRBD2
CASSGGRASDTQYF
TGTGCCAGCAGTGGCGGGAGGGCCTCAGATACGCAGTATTTT
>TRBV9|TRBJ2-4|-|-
CASSVEGGMGKNIQYF
TGTGCCAGCAGCGTAGAAGGCGGAATGGGCAAAAACATTCAGTACTTC
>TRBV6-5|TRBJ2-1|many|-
CASSYSGGGGLNEQFF
TGTGCCAGCAGTTACTCGGGAGGGGGCGGTCTGAATGAGCAGTTCTTC
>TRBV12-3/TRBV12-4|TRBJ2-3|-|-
CASSDGYAGTSTDTQYF
TGTGCCAGCAGTGACGGATACGCCGGGACTAGCACAGATACGCAGTATTTT
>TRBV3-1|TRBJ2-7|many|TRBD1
CASSQVWTGAYEQYF
TGTGCCAGCAGCCAAGTTTGGACAGGGGCCTACGAGCAGTACTTC
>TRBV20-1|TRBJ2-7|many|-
CSAEDPKRGSYEQYF
TGCAGTGCTGAAGACCCGAAGAGGGGCTCCTACGAGCAGTACTTC
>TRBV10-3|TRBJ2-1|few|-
CAISERGTDHNEQFF
TGTGCCATCAGTGAGAGGGGGACGGATCACAATGAGCAGTTCTTC
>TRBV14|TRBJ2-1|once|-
CASSQDPLFLRNYNEQFF
TGTGCCAGCAGCCAAGACCCCCTTTTTTTGCGGAACTACAATGAGCAGTTCTTC
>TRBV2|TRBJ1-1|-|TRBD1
CASSWDSAFGTEAFF
TGTGCCAGCAGTTGGGACAGTGCTTTTGGCACTGAAGCTTTCTTT
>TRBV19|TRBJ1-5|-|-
CASSVGGQGRQPQHF
TGTGCCAGTAGTGTGGGCGGGCAGGGACGTCAGCCCCAGCATTTT
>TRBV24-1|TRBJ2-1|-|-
CATSDFRLGNEQFF
TGTGCCACCAGTGATTTTAGATTGGGTAATGAGCAGTTCTTC
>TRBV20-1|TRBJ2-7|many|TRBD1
CSAKAGTGGYEQYF
TGCAGTGCTAAAGCCGGGACAGGGGGCTACGAGCAGTACTTC
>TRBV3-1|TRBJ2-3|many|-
CASSHQTDTQYF
TGTGCCAGCAGCCACCAGACAGATACGCAGTATTTT
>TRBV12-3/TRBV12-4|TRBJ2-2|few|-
CASSSRSRELFF
TGTGCCAGCAGTTCTAGATCGAGGGAGCTGTTTTTT
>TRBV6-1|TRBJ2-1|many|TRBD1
CASSGVTGKHYNEQFF
TGTGCCAGCAGTGGAGTGACAGGGAAACACTACAATGAGCAGTTCTTC
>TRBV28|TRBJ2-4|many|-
CASSLGGAGNIQYF
TGTGCCAGCAGTTTGGGGGGGGCGGGAAACATTCAGTACTTC
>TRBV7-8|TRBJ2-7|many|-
CASSLIGESYEQYF
TGTGCCAGCAGCTTAATCGGGGAGTCCTACGAGCAGTACTTC
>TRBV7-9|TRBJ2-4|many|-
CASSPDAAGFQYF
TGTGCCAGCAGCCCGGACGCCGCCGGCTTTCAGTACTTC
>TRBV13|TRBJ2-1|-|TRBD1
CASSSRQGNEQFF
TGTGCCAGCAGCTCTAGACAGGGGAATGAGCAGTTCTTC
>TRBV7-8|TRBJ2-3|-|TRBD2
CASSFGTSGGYTQYF
TGTGCCAGCAGCTTCGGGACTAGCGGGGGGTATACGCAGTATTTT
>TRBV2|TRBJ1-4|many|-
CASSEALGPATNEKLFF
TGTGCCAGCAGTGAAGCGCTTGGACCAGCAACTAATGAAAAACTGTTTTTT
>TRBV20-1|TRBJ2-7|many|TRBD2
CSAGTSGRISYEQYF
TGCAGTGCGGGAACTAGCGGGAGAATCTCCTACGAGCAGTACTTC
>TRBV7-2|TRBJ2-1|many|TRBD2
CASSSTQTIRLAGDNEQFF
TGTGCCAGCAGCTCAACCCAAACAATAAGACTAGCGGGAGACAATGAGCAGTTCTTC
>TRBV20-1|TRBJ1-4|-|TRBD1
CSAKQGWGEKLFF
TGCAGTGCAAAACAGGGGTGGGGTGAAAAACTGTTTTTT
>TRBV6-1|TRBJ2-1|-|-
CASKPGALVLEQFF
TGTGCCAGCAAGCCGGGGGCGCTTGTCCTTGAGCAGTTCTTC
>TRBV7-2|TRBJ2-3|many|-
CASSTRRATSTDTQYF
TGTGCCAGCAGCACCAGGAGAGCGACTAGCACAGATACGCAGTATTTT
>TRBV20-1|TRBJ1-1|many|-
CSARPGFTEAFF
TGCAGTGCTAGGCCAGGGTTCACTGAAGCTTTCTTT
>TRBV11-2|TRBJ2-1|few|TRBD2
CASSLGPSLTSGLNEQFF
TGTGCCAGCAGCTTAGGGCCCTCTCTAACTAGCGGACTCAATGAGCAGTTCTTC
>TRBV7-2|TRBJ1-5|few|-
CASSISTAGNQPQHF
TGTGCCAGCAGCATCTCTACCGCAGGCAATCAGCCCCAGCATTTT
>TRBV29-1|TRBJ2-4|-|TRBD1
CSVEDPGTGGNIQYF
TGCAGCGTTGAAGATCCCGGGACAGGGGGTAACATTCAGTACTTC
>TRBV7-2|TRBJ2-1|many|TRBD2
CASSLGSHASGRLNEQFF
TGTGCCAGCAGCTTAGGTTCTCATGCCAGCGGGAGGCTCAATGAGCAGTTCTTC
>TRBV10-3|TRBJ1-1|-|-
CAISEQGMNTEAFF
TGTGCCATCAGTGAACAAGGTATGAACACTGAAGCTTTCTTT
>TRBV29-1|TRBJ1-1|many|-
CSVEARMNTEAFF
TGCAGCGTTGAAGCACGGATGAACACTGAAGCTTTCTTT
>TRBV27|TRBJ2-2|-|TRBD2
CASSSAGAPAWELFF
TGTGCCAGCAGTTCCGCGGGAGCTCCAGCCTGGGAGCTGTTTTTT
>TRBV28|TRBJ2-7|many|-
CASSATRAHEQYF
TGTGCCAGCAGTGCTACTAGGGCCCACGAGCAGTACTTC
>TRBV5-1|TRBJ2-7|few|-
CASSPTGTDGTKQYF
TGCGCCAGCAGCCCAACCGGGACGGATGGTACGAAGCAGTACTTC
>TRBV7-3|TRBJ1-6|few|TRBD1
CASSLPTGGSPLHF
TGTGCCAGCAGTCTCCCGACAGGGGGATCACCCCTCCACTTT
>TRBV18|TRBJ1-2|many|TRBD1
CASSPPGQSAGYTF
TGTGCCAGCTCACCCCCGGGACAGTCAGCTGGCTACACCTTC
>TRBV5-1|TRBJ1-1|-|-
CASSLKTRPGNTEAFF
TGCGCCAGCAGCTTGAAGACCCGACCGGGGAACACTGAAGCTTTCTTT
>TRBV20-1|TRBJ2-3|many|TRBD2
CSARRLAGVRDTQYF
TGCAGTGCTAGACGACTAGCGGGAGTCAGAGATACGCAGTATTTT
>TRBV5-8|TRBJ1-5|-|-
CASSWDRHGGQPQHF
TGTGCCAGCAGCTGGGATCGTCACGGGGGGCAGCCCCAGCATTTT
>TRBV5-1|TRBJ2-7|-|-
CASSGSVGGPYEQYF
TGCGCCAGCAGCGGCTCTGTTGGGGGGCCCTACGAGCAGTACTTC